This T cell receptor (beta chain) was profiled in a study of blood T cell repertoires in COVID-19. For the study at large: The United States, Italy and Spain supplied acute and convalescent COVID-19 samples. From T cells, B-cell-depleted T cells, or PBMCs came the material, which was cDNA or gDNA.

The table came from immunoSEQ multiplex PCR; TCRdb's copy has only in-frame clones and leaves some out. In the table there are around 250,000 clones, approximately 89% of which are singletons. V shed 0 bases and J shed 2 bases, with 13 bases lying between them. The length of the CDR3 is 16 residues. The germline CDR1 and CDR2 sequences are MNHEY and SMNVEV (reference sequence). Recruitment covered under 25 US areas and drew participants whose ages spanned about 18 to 89 years. Researchers sorted participants into cohorts using their self-reported clinical history. Sequences were obtained from PBMCs or T cells enriched from blood (not recorded which). The clonotype originates from a woman aged 40 to 50 with acute COVID-19. The chain links TRBV27 to TRBJ1-2; possible D gene TRBD1, 5 bases. The CDR3 nucleotides are TGTGCCAGCAGTTTATCCAGACAGAGCTTGAACTATGGCTACACCTTC. It encodes CASSLSRQSLNYGYTF.